This entry features one T cell receptor (beta chain) sequence. This entry is derived from a study of blood T cell repertoires in COVID-19. The CDR3 loop spans 16 amino acids. CDR1 and CDR2 (germline): MGHDK, SYGVNS. Trimming cost V 1 base and J 5 bases; bases outside gene matches: 8. Generated by immunoSEQ multiplex PCR, the TCRdb table keeps only in-frame clones and is missing some. Of around 200,000 clones listed, 75% to 85% are singletons. In terms of age and location, participants ranged from about 18 to 89 years and lived in under 30 US areas. The TCR originated in a woman aged 40-49 years with acute COVID-19. The V call is TRBV25-1, the J call TRBJ2-1; 7 positions agree with TRBD2. Sequencing used PBMCs or T cells enriched from blood (not recorded which). CDR3 loop: CASSESRTSGHNEQFF. CDR3 nucleotides: TGTGCCAGCAGTGAATCTAGGACTAGTGGCCACAATGAGCAGTTCTTC.